This T cell receptor beta chain was recovered during a study of T-cell reconstitution after alpha-beta-depleted transplantation in children. General study results and limits: Two months or so post-transplant, alpha-beta T cells reportedly derived from several hundred expanded graft clones. One year post-transplant, T-cell counts and diversity were largely derived from T cells produced anew. The study traced high day-60 TCRbeta diversity in some patients to surviving recipient T cells and thymic progenitors.

Germline V lookup: CDR1 DFQATT, CDR2 SNEGSKA (reference sequence). Unmatched junction bases numbered 8, after V lost 6 bases and J lost 6 bases. The CDR3 sequence is 13 residues long. Molecular barcoding with unique molecular identifiers was used for the TCRbeta library. TCRdb called the PCR reads again in MiXCR, with one record for every CDR3 protein. Found here are about 980,000 distinct CDR3 sequences, under 30% of them singletons; the top ten hold roughly 31%. A word on this clonotype: What it recognizes is unknown.

The chain recombines TRBV20-1 with TRBJ2-3; 8 bases map to TRBD1. The starting material was PBMCs, mostly from graft donor cells, obtained 360 days after TCRalphabeta/CD19-depleted stem cell transplant. The TCR was taken from a boy in the first two years of life who had a stem cell transplant for SCID, so the T cells may come from the graft donor. The CDR3 is CSAHWTGQDTQYF. Here the CDR3 DNA reads TGCAGTGCACATTGGACAGGGCAGGATACGCAGTATTTT.